The rows below give T cell receptor beta chains drawn from one sample of a study of response to subunit inactivated influenza vaccine. TCRdb redid the calling of the RT-PCR reads with MiXCR, one entry per CDR3 protein. This table holds 550,000 to 600,000 distinct CDR3 sequences, 12% found once. The specimen comprised PBMCs from blood, sampled on the day of vaccination. These receptors were taken from a man between 45 and 60 years old who received an inactivated influenza vaccine. CDR3s leave out the opening cysteine and the closing phenylalanine or tryptophan.

J gene | V gene | CDR3 protein
TRBJ1-1 | TRBV9 | ASSAQVRQGAEAF
TRBJ1-3 | TRBV7-9 | ASSVTLTSGNTIY
TRBJ2-1 | TRBV5-1 | ASSFVAAGGHNEQF
TRBJ1-2 | TRBV6-5 | ASSYSRGDYGYT
TRBJ2-1 | TRBV5-1 | ASSLGQGRFNEQF
TRBJ2-3 | TRBV7-9 | ASSTPGLSGTDTQY
TRBJ2-3 | TRBV11-2 | ASRQLLYSGRASDTQY
TRBJ2-4 | TRBV5-1 | ASSLVGWDLAKNIQY
TRBJ2-7 | TRBV10-3 | AISVGTGTYEQY
TRBJ2-7 | TRBV2 | ASRRGLKSYEQY
TRBJ2-5 | TRBV29-1 | SVDRGQQETQY
TRBJ2-7 | TRBV4-2 | ASSQVYRVVNEQY
TRBJ2-2 | TRBV20-1 | SARDVARVFTGELF
TRBJ2-2 | TRBV11-3 | ASSGPNTGELF
TRBJ1-5 | TRBV29-1 | SVVTGSNQPQH
TRBJ2-3 | TRBV24-1 | ATSDYGSGTDTQY
TRBJ2-3 | TRBV9 | ASSAGTLDGDTQY
TRBJ1-1 | TRBV7-9 | ASSLERPDVGAAF
TRBJ1-1 | TRBV20-1 | SAKEYLGADDTEAF
TRBJ2-7 | TRBV10-2 | ASRWAEGYEQY
TRBJ2-7 | TRBV28 | ASSLFAWSDGGYEQY
TRBJ2-3 | TRBV28 | ASSPTWTGFTDTQY
TRBJ1-5 | TRBV7-2 | ASSTGAGDQPQH
TRBJ2-5 | TRBV6-2/TRBV6-3 | ASSYSRTSGETKTQY
TRBJ2-3 | TRBV9 | ASSGLEDTQY
TRBJ2-5 | TRBV20-1 | SASVMKEGLQETQY
TRBJ2-1 | TRBV2 | ASRSSGGDNEQF
TRBJ1-4 | TRBV5-6 | ASSSQNEKLF
TRBJ2-1 | TRBV20-1 | SARRGTGPVNEQF
TRBJ2-1 | TRBV29-1 | SAGGTNSYNEQF
TRBJ2-2 | TRBV3-1 | ASSQDFLEAGELF